Sequencing of this T cell receptor (beta chain) was carried out in a study of T cell changes during pregnancy in multiple sclerosis. Profiled with immunoSEQ multiplex PCR; TCRdb holds only in-frame clones, not every one. The data show about 45,000 clones, with 90% to 97% seen just once and 0.89% held by the top ten. Between the trimmed V and J ends, which lost 4 bases and 5 bases, there was a span of 17 bases. The CDR3 runs 15 residues. Per germline, CDR1 MGHRA and CDR2 YSYEKL. This clone has just one count. The rearrangement joins TRBV4-1 to TRBJ2-5; possible D gene TRBD2, 5 bases. This specimen was peripheral blood, taken in the second trimester of pregnancy. This clonotype was obtained from a female donor with multiple sclerosis, enrolled in a pregnancy study. The CDR3 DNA sequence: TGCGCCAGCAGCCGATTAGGTAGAGGGAAGGAGACCCAGTACTTC. Encoded protein: CASSRLGRGKETQYF.